These 11 T cell receptor beta chains came from one sample sequenced in a study of shared clonotypes between healthy human individuals. The repertoire was sequenced with immunoSEQ multiplex PCR; TCRdb's copy has only in-frame clones and lacks some. Among under 600,000 clones listed, more than 95% were seen once. In the naive CD8 group, cells lacked CD45RO and were positively selected for CCR7, so terminally differentiated effector memory CD45RA+ cells were left out. The specimen sequenced was naive CD8+ T cells sorted from blood. The receptor source for this set is a man younger than 40 in good health.

The rearrangement joins TRBV6-1 to TRBJ2-7; D is possibly TRBD2 (5 bases). This CDR3 comprises 14 residues. V lost 0 bases and J lost 3, with 9 bases in between. Germline CDR1 MNHNS, CDR2 SASEGT. The CDR3 nucleotides read TGTGCCAGCAGTGAAGCTAGCGCCTACTACGAGCAGTACTTC. Amino acids: CASSEASAYYEQYF.

The rearrangement joins TRBV4-2 to TRBJ2-7; D could derive from TRBD1 or TRBD2 (5 bases each). Per the germline V gene, CDR1 is LGHNA and CDR2 is YNFKEQ. V was shortened by 1 base and J by 3 bases, with 10 bases between the two germline ends. The CDR3 is 14 amino acids. CDR3 coding DNA: TGTGCCAGCAGCCAAGGAGGGGAGTACTACGAGCAGTACTTC. Amino acid sequence: CASSQGGEYYEQYF.

The CDR3 loop reads CASSSYGLDSYEQYF. As DNA, the CDR3 is TGCGCCAGCAGCTCCTACGGACTAGACTCCTACGAGCAGTACTTC. The rearrangement links TRBV5-1 to TRBJ2-7, with 7 bases lining up with TRBD2. The V and J ends lost 3 bases and 0 bases, in that order; junction bases with no gene match: 6. The CDR3 spans 15 residues. From germline, CDR1 is SGHRS and CDR2 YFSETQ. Full variable domain (outside the CDR3, taken from reference TRBV5-1 and TRBJ2-7): KAGVTQTPRYLIKTRGQQVTLSCSPISGHRSVSWYQQTPGQGLQFLFEYFSETQRNKGNFPGRFSGRQFSNSRSEMNVSTLELGDSALYLCASSSYGLDSYEQYFGPGTRLTVT.

This sequence joins TRBV9 and TRBJ2-5, with 13 bases that match TRBD2. Germline CDR1 is SGDLS and CDR2 is YYNGEE. The CDR3 consists of 18 residues. V trimming: 3 bases; J trimming: 5 bases; junction bases outside the gene matches: 13. CDR3 sequence: CASSGKIELAGGYETQYF. The CDR3 nucleotides read TGTGCCAGCAGCGGCAAAATTGAACTAGCGGGAGGGTATGAGACCCAGTACTTC.

The gene calls are TRBV28 and TRBJ2-7; the D call may be TRBD1 or TRBD2 (5 bases each). Trimming left V 5 bases short and J 6 bases short, with 11 bases between. The CDR3 loop spans 12 amino acids. The germline gives CDR1 MDHEN, CDR2 SYDVKM. CDR3 sequence reads: CASSDPGSEQYF. The DNA for the CDR3 is TGTGCCAGCAGTGATCCAGGGAGCGAGCAGTACTTC.

In its sample, this clone was seen once. The chain joins TRBV15 to TRBJ2-7, with D possibly matching TRBD1 (5 bases). CDR3 length equals 15 residues. Germline values: CDR1 LNHNV, CDR2 YYDKDF (reference sequence). Trimming pared 0 bases from V and 2 bases from J, leaving 11 bases between. The CDR3 is CATSRDGAVTYEQYF. As DNA, the CDR3 is TGTGCCACCAGCAGAGATGGGGCAGTCACCTACGAGCAGTACTTC.

The chain has TRBV7-9 and TRBJ2-2, with 12 positions matching TRBD2. Germline V gene sequence: CDR1 SEHNR, CDR2 FQNEAQ (reference sequence). The CDR3 extends over 16 amino acids. V lost 2 bases to trimming and J lost 8 bases; unmatched junction nucleotides: 6. The CDR3 is CASSLPSGRASGELFF. CDR3 bases: TGTGCCAGCAGCTTACCTAGCGGGAGGGCCTCTGGGGAGCTGTTTTTT.

The rearrangement links TRBV7-2 to TRBJ2-1; D perhaps matches TRBD1 (6 bases). Germline V gene lookup returns CDR1 SGHTA and CDR2 FQGNSA. V was shortened by 0 bases and J by 0 bases, with 9 bases between the two germline ends. The CDR3 runs to 16 residues. The CDR3 sequence is CASSLAGASSYNEQFF. In nucleotides, the CDR3 is TGTGCCAGCAGCTTAGCGGGGGCGAGCTCCTACAATGAGCAGTTCTTC.

The V gene is TRBV7-8, the J gene TRBJ2-7, with 7 positions matching TRBD2. Germline loops: CDR1 SGHVS, CDR2 FQNEAQ. V gave up 1 base and J gave up 2 bases; unmatched junction bases: 8. The CDR3 sequence is 16 residues long. CDR3 region: CASSLGPPGGTYEQYF. The CDR3 DNA reads as TGTGCCAGCAGCTTAGGCCCCCCGGGAGGTACCTACGAGCAGTACTTC.

J is TRBJ2-1 and V is TRBV5-6, with 11 bases lining up with TRBD2. Germline V gene sequence: CDR1 SGHDT, CDR2 YYEEEE. The junction had 9 bases not matched to a gene; V was cut back by 1 base and J by 9 bases. This CDR3 is 16 amino acids long. CDR3 sequence: CASSLLTSGMLGEQFF. The CDR3 nucleotides are TGTGCCAGCAGCTTGTTGACTAGCGGGATGTTAGGTGAGCAGTTCTTC.

Here the CDR3 DNA reads TGTGCCAGCAGTTTAGATTCGCCAGATACGCAGTATTTT. Translation gives CASSLDSPDTQYF. The V gene is TRBV27, the J gene TRBJ2-3; D gene ambiguous. Germline V gene data show CDR1 as MNHEY and CDR2 as SMNVEV (reference sequence). The CDR3 runs 13 residues. The V end was cut by 2 bases, the J end by 4 bases, with 7 bases between.